This T cell receptor (beta chain) was observed in a study of Ad26.COV2.S vaccination and SARS-CoV-2 variants. Germline V CDR1 and CDR2: SGHTA, FQGNSA. The CDR3 spans 13 residues. Trimming stripped 5 bases from V and 6 bases from J, with 11 bases between. Only in-frame clones appear in the TCRdb table, and some are missing; sequencing was by immunoSEQ multiplex PCR. The sample carries 43,000 or so clones, 65% to 90% recorded once. The sequence was collected from a human donor who had recovered from COVID-19. The chain links TRBV7-2 to TRBJ1-5; D unclear. The material was peripheral blood, obtained after recovery from COVID-19. The CDR3 loop is CASSRPDGQPQHF. DNA of the CDR3: TGTGCCAGCAGCCGCCCGGACGGTCAGCCCCAGCATTTT.